The rows below give T cell receptor beta chains drawn from one sample of a study of cytomegalovirus exposure and HLA in healthy donors. Using immunoSEQ multiplex PCR, the repertoire was profiled, and TCRdb retains in-frame clones only, with some absent. The sample contains roughly 150,000 clones, over 75% of which appear only once. The sample comprised PBMCs. The receptors were sampled from a male donor in good health and CMV-seronegative. CDR3s include the opening cysteine and the closing phenylalanine or tryptophan. The D gene is left open where the match is weak. Clone size is stated in some rows and not others, as once, few, many or a class when expanded.

j_gene,abundance,d_gene,v_gene,CDR3nt,CDR3aa
TRBJ2-7,once,TRBD2,TRBV2,TGTGCCAGCAGCGCCCCTGGCGGGGGGCCCTACGAGCAGTACTTC,CASSAPGGGPYEQYF
TRBJ2-5,once,TRBD2,TRBV9,TGTGCCAGCGGGTCGGGGGGGGGAGAGACCCAGTACTTC,CASGSGGGETQYF
TRBJ2-5,-,TRBD1,TRBV7-9,TGTGCCAGCAGCTTTTACAGGGGCGCAGAGACCCAGTACTTC,CASSFYRGAETQYF
TRBJ2-1,-,TRBD2,TRBV2,TGTGCCAGCAGGGGGGGACTAGCGGGAGGCCTCTCTCGGGATGAGCAGTTCTTC,CASRGGLAGGLSRDEQFF
TRBJ2-3,-,-,TRBV19,TGTGCCAGTAGTATCTTCCCAACAGGGAGCACAGATACGCAGTATTTT,CASSIFPTGSTDTQYF
TRBJ2-2,-,TRBD1,TRBV19,TGTGCCAGTAGGGAACGGGACAGAAACACCGGGGAGCTGTTTTTT,CASRERDRNTGELFF
TRBJ1-5,-,TRBD1,TRBV7-8,TGTGCCAGCAGCTTGCGGACAGGGGATAGCAATCAGCCCCAGCATTTT,CASSLRTGDSNQPQHF
TRBJ2-5,-,-,TRBV18,TGTGCCAGCTCACCAAACAAGGGGGAGACCCAGTACTTC,CASSPNKGETQYF
TRBJ1-2,-,-,TRBV19,TGTGCCAGTAGTACCGGACAGACTGGCTACACCTTC,CASSTGQTGYTF
TRBJ2-7,-,TRBD1,TRBV6-1,TGTGCCAGCAGTGGGACAGGGGGCTCCCCTTACTACGAGCAGTACTTC,CASSGTGGSPYYEQYF
TRBJ1-1,-,TRBD1,TRBV7-9,TGTGCCAGCAGCTTATTGGTAGGGGGCTTTATCATGAACACTGAAGCTTTCTTT,CASSLLVGGFIMNTEAFF
TRBJ1-6,-,-,TRBV18,TGTGCCAGCTCCCCTACCTCCTATAATTCACCCCTCCACTTT,CASSPTSYNSPLHF
TRBJ1-2,-,-,TRBV6-5,TGTGCCAGCAGTTACTTGCTTGGGGGCAACTATGGCTACACCTTC,CASSYLLGGNYGYTF
TRBJ1-2,-,-,TRBV2,TGTGCCAGTTCAACTAACTATGGCTACACCTTC,CASSTNYGYTF
TRBJ2-1,-,TRBD2,TRBV6-5,TGTGCCAGCAGTAGCGGGGGGCCGGGGGAGCAGTTCTTC,CASSSGGPGEQFF
TRBJ1-2,few,-,TRBV11-3,TGTGCCAGCAGCTCGGACTCTAACTATGGCTACACCTTC,CASSSDSNYGYTF
TRBJ2-1,-,TRBD1,TRBV29-1,TGCAGCGTAAGACAGGGAACCGTCAATGAGCAGTTCTTC,CSVRQGTVNEQFF
TRBJ1-6,once,-,TRBV7-2,TGTGCCAGCAGCACTGACAGGTTGAATAATTCACCCCTCCACTTT,CASSTDRLNNSPLHF
TRBJ2-1,few,-,TRBV6-5,TGTGCCAGCAGCCGACGGGAGGGGGCACATGAGCAGTTCTTC,CASSRREGAHEQFF
TRBJ2-5,-,-,TRBV30,TGTGCCTGGAGTGGAGCGGTGAAGCAAGAGACCCAGTACTTC,CAWSGAVKQETQYF
TRBJ1-4,-,TRBD1,TRBV19,TGTGCCAGTCAACAGGGGGCGGGTGAAAAACTGTTTTTT,CASQQGAGEKLFF
TRBJ2-5,once,-,TRBV18,TGTGCCAGCTCACCCGTCCAAGAGACCCAGTACTTC,CASSPVQETQYF
TRBJ1-1,-,TRBD1,TRBV30,TGTGCCTGGACGGCAGGACAGGGGAAACGGACTGAAGCTTTCTTT,CAWTAGQGKRTEAFF
TRBJ2-5,-,TRBD2,TRBV7-7,TGTGCCAGCAGCTTAACCGGGACTAGCGAAGAGACCCAGTACTTC,CASSLTGTSEETQYF
TRBJ2-1,-,-,TRBV30,TGTGCCGGAAGGGGCTTCAGGGGCAATGAGCAGTTCTTC,CAGRGFRGNEQFF
TRBJ2-3,-,TRBD2,TRBV5-4,TGTGCCAGCAGCCGGGGGGGGCGGGAAACAGATACGCAGTATTTT,CASSRGGRETDTQYF
TRBJ1-1,-,TRBD1,TRBV5-4,TGTGCCAGCAGCCCCCCCGGGGACAGCGAAGCTTTCTTT,CASSPPGDSEAFF
TRBJ2-1,-,TRBD2,TRBV7-7,TGTGCCAGCAGCCTAACTAGCGGGAGGGCAAGTGAGCAGTTCTTC,CASSLTSGRASEQFF
TRBJ1-2,few,TRBD1,TRBV30,TGTGCTTGGGGGACAGTTAACTATGGCTACACCTTC,CAWGTVNYGYTF
TRBJ2-7,few,-,TRBV28,TGTGCCAGCAGTCCCCCGGGGGCCTACGAGCAGTACTTC,CASSPPGAYEQYF
TRBJ1-2,-,-,TRBV28,TGTGCCAGCAGTTTTGTATCGGGAATGCGGGGCTACACCTTC,CASSFVSGMRGYTF
TRBJ2-7,-,-,TRBV5-1,TGCGCCAGCAGCTTGGCCACGGGCTACGAGCAGTACTTC,CASSLATGYEQYF
TRBJ1-2,-,TRBD1,TRBV29-1,TGCAGCGGTGGACAGGGCAGCTATGGCTACACCTTC,CSGGQGSYGYTF
TRBJ2-5,-,-,TRBV29-1,TGCAGCGTTCCAGGGGGGTCTAAAGAGACCCAGTACTTC,CSVPGGSKETQYF